The clone carrying this T cell receptor beta chain showed up just a few times. The data stem from a study of cytomegalovirus exposure and HLA in healthy donors. The PCR made use of 60 Vbeta and 13 Jbeta primers. The data were produced by immunoSEQ multiplex PCR, yet TCRdb's version contains in-frame clones alone and is incomplete. The sample shows roughly 93,000 clones, about 76% of them seen only once. Per germline, CDR1 SGDLS and CDR2 YYNGEE. The J segment lost 7 bases and the V segment lost 4 bases, leaving 9 bases of the junction unmatched. The CDR3 runs 17 residues. Sequencing was done on a sample of PBMCs. V gene TRBV9 combines with J gene TRBJ2-2; 14 bases are shared with TRBD2. The source is a human donor in good health. The CDR3 loop is CASSPGTSGSSGGELFF. DNA for the CDR3: TGTGCCAGCAGCCCTGGGACTAGCGGGAGTAGTGGCGGGGAGCTGTTTTTT. The full variable domain, in which reference TRBV9 and TRBJ2-2 provide the parts outside the CDR3, is DSGVTQTPKHLITATGQRVTLRCSPRSGDLSVYWYQQSLDQGLQFLIQYYNGEERAKGNILERFSAQQFPDLHSELNLSSLELGDSALYFCASSPGTSGSSGGELFFGEGSRLTVL.